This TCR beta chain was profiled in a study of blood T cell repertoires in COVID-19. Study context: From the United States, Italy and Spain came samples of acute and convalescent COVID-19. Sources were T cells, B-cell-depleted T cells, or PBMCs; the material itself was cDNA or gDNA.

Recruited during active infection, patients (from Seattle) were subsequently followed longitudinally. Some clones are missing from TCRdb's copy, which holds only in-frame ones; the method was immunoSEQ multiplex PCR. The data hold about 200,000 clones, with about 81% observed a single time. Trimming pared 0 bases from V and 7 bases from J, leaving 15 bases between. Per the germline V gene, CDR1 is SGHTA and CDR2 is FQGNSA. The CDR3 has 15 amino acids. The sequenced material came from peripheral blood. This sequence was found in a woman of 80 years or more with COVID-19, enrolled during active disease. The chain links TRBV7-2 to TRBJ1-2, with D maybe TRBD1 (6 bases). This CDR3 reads CASSLALDRTSGYTF. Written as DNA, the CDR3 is TGTGCCAGCAGCTTAGCCCTCGACAGGACCTCTGGCTACACCTTC. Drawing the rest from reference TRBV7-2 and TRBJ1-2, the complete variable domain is GAGVSQSPSNKVTEKGKDVELRCDPISGHTALYWYRQSLGQGLEFLIYFQGNSAPDKSGLPSDRFSAERTGGSVSTLTIQRTQQEDSAVYLCASSLALDRTSGYTFGSGTRLTVV.